These T cell receptor beta chains were read from a single sample in a study of identical twins. MiXCR was run by TCRdb on the 5' RACE reads, yielding one entry per CDR3 protein. The table has 1.5 million or so distinct CDR3 sequences, about 32% seen once. The sample was cord blood. The receptors originated from a newborn girl in good health. Each CDR3 is given with its conserved first and last residue. The D gene is left open where the match is weak. Rows may omit the clone size; those that give it use once, few, many or a size class.

j_call v_call d_call clone_size cdr3_aa cdr3_nt
TRBJ2-1 TRBV9 TRBD2 - CASSGTSGSINEQFF TGTGCCAGCAGCGGGACTAGCGGGAGTATCAATGAGCAGTTCTTC
TRBJ1-6 TRBV30 - few CAWRRQRNSPLHF TGTGCCTGGAGGAGGCAACGTAATTCACCCCTCCACTTT
TRBJ2-7 TRBV7-8 - many CASSLAPNYEQYF TGCGCCAGCAGCTTGGCTCCTAACTACGAGCAGTACTTC
TRBJ2-5 TRBV20-1 - few CSASQMGSETQYF TGCAGTGCTAGCCAAATGGGGTCAGAGACCCAGTACTTC
TRBJ2-1 TRBV6-5 - - CASSVPPRNEQFF TGTGCCAGCAGTGTACCGCCCAGAAATGAGCAGTTCTTC
TRBJ2-3 TRBV7-6 - few CASSLSQRSTDTQYF TGTGCCAGCAGCTTAAGTCAGCGGAGCACAGATACGCAGTATTTT
TRBJ2-5 TRBV25-1 - few CASSEDTERETQYF TGTGCCAGCAGCGAAGATACAGAACGAGAGACCCAGTACTTC
TRBJ2-4 TRBV4-2 TRBD2 - CASSPLAGGPGNIQYF TGTGCCAGCAGCCCACTAGCGGGAGGGCCAGGAAACATTCAGTACTTC
TRBJ2-3 TRBV2 TRBD2 - CASLPLASTDTQYF TGTGCCAGCCTCCCACTAGCGAGCACAGATACGCAGTATTTT
TRBJ1-3 TRBV10-3 - - CAISGVSGNTIYF TGTGCCATCAGCGGGGTCTCTGGAAACACCATATATTTT
TRBJ2-1 TRBV10-3 TRBD2 few CAISGTRNNEQFF TGTGCCATCAGTGGGACTAGAAACAATGAGCAGTTCTTC
TRBJ2-7 TRBV29-1 TRBD1 many CSVGTGNTYEQYF TGCAGCGTTGGGACAGGGAATACCTACGAGCAGTACTTC
TRBJ2-3 TRBV12-3/TRBV12-4 TRBD1 few CASSPTGGARWDTQYF TGTGCCAGCAGTCCCACAGGGGGCGCGCGGTGGGATACGCAGTATTTT
TRBJ2-5 TRBV30 - - CAWSVLLGGLGETQYF TGTGCCTGGAGTGTACTCTTGGGGGGTTTGGGGGAGACCCAGTACTTC
TRBJ1-2 TRBV20-1 TRBD1 - CSARTGNIYSHGYTF TGCAGTGCTCGGACAGGGAACATCTATAGTCATGGCTACACCTTC
TRBJ2-3 TRBV28 - few CASSYARGPDTQYF TGTGCCAGCAGCTACGCCCGGGGGCCCGATACGCAGTATTTT
TRBJ2-1 TRBV4-1 - few CASSLEERGDAQFF TGCGCCAGCAGCCTGGAAGAACGGGGAGATGCGCAGTTCTTC
TRBJ2-5 TRBV7-2 - few CASSLSQTQETQYF TGTGCCAGCAGCTTAAGCCAGACCCAAGAGACCCAGTACTTC
TRBJ2-1 TRBV24-1 - few CATRDLNNEQFF TGTGCCACCCGGGACCTGAACAATGAGCAGTTCTTC
TRBJ1-6 TRBV20-1 - - CSAKATASNSPLHF TGCAGTGCTAAGGCGACTGCTAGCAATTCACCCCTCCACTTT
TRBJ2-5 TRBV28 TRBD2 - CASLREGYNEQYF TGTGCCAGCCTTAGGGAGGGATACAATGAGCAGTACTTC
TRBJ2-2 TRBV5-6 TRBD2 - CASSLDTLAGPGELFF TGTGCCAGCAGCTTGGATACCTTAGCGGGACCCGGGGAGCTGTTTTTT
TRBJ2-3 TRBV29-1 - - CSVALKAVGPDTQYF TGCAGCGTTGCTTTAAAGGCGGTGGGTCCAGATACGCAGTATTTT
TRBJ2-4 TRBV28 - - CASSLQGGAVAKNIQYF TGTGCCAGCAGTCTTCAGGGGGGGGCCGTAGCCAAAAACATTCAGTACTTC
TRBJ1-2 TRBV20-1 - few CSAPTTDNYGYTF TGCAGTGCTCCCACGACAGATAACTATGGCTACACCTTC
TRBJ2-7 TRBV27 - few CASSLRSSYNEQYF TGTGCCAGCAGTTTACGGAGCTCCTACAATGAGCAGTACTTC
TRBJ2-6 TRBV12-3/TRBV12-4 - few CASNGGANVLTF TGTGCCAGCAATGGGGGGGCCAACGTCCTGACTTTC
TRBJ1-1 TRBV6-1 TRBD1 - CASSARQGALVNTEAFF TGTGCCAGCAGTGCCCGACAGGGGGCTTTGGTGAACACTGAAGCTTTCTTT